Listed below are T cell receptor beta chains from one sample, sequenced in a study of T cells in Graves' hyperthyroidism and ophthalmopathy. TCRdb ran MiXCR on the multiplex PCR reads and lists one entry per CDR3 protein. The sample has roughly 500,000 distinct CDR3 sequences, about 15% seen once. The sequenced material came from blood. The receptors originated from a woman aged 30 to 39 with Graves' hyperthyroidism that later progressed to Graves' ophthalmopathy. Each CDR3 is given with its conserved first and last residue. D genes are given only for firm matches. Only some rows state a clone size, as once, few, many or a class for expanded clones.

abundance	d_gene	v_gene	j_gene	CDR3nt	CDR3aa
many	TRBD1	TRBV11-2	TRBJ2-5	TGTGCCAGCAGCTTAGGGGCAGGGGGCGTGGAGACCCAGTACTTC	CASSLGAGGVETQYF
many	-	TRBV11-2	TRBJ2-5	TGTGCCAGCAGGCGTCCGGGACTTAGGGAGACCCAGTACTTC	CASRRPGLRETQYF
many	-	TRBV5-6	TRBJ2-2	TGTGCCAGCAGCCCTACGTCCGTCGCGAACACCGGGGAGCTGTTTTTT	CASSPTSVANTGELFF
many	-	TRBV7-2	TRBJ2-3	TGTGCCAGCACCCCCGGGGCGCGGACTGACGCAGATACGCAGTATTTT	CASTPGARTDADTQYF
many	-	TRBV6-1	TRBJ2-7	TGTGCCAGCAGTGAAGCGGGCAGGGGCTCCTACGAGCAGTACTTC	CASSEAGRGSYEQYF
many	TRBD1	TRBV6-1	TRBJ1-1	TGTGCCAGCAGTTCAGAGACAGGGTCCACTGAAGCTTTCTTT	CASSSETGSTEAFF
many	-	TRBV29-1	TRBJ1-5	TGCAGCGTTGGGGACGGCACTAATCAGCCCCAGCATTTT	CSVGDGTNQPQHF
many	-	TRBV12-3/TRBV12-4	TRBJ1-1	TGTGCCAGCAGCATCTTGAACACTGAAGCTTTCTTT	CASSILNTEAFF
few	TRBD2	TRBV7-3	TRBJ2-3	TGTGCCAGCAGCTTGCGAAGCGGGAGAACAGATACGCAGTATTTT	CASSLRSGRTDTQYF
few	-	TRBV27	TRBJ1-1	TGTGCCAGCACTACCGCGCCAGGGTGGGACACTGAAACTTTCTTT	CASTTAPGWDTETFF
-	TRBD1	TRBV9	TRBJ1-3	TGTGCCAGCAGCGCCGGACAGGCGTCTGGAAACACCATATATTTT	CASSAGQASGNTIYF
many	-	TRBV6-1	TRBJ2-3	TGTGCCAGCAGTTATCTCCGACCCCAAGGGCTCTCCGGAGATACGCAGTATTTT	CASSYLRPQGLSGDTQYF
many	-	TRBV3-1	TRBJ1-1	TGTGCCAGCAGCCAAGAACACAAGAACACTGAAGCTTTCTTT	CASSQEHKNTEAFF
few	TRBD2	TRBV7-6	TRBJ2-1	TGTGCCAGCAGCCCGAGTAGCGGGAGGTCTGGTGAGCAGTTCTTC	CASSPSSGRSGEQFF
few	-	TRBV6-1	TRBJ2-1	TGTGCCACGCTTCCTTGGGGCATCGGGAGCGATGAGCAGTTCTTC	CATLPWGIGSDEQFF
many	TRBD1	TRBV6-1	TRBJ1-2	TGTGCCAGCAGCGACAGGGTCAGGACTGACTATGGCTACACCTTC	CASSDRVRTDYGYTF
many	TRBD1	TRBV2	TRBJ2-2	TGTGCCAGCACGTGGACAGGGGGAACCGGGGAGCTGTTTTTT	CASTWTGGTGELFF
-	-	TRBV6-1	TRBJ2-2	TGTGCCAGCAGTGAAGTAATAACCGGGGAGCTGTTTTTT	CASSEVITGELFF
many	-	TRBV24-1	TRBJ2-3	TGTGCCACCAGTGTGGACACAGATACGCAGTATTTT	CATSVDTDTQYF
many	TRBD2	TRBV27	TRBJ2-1	TGTGCCAGCAGTTTATCCCCAGCGGGAACCTCCTACAATGAGCAGTTCTTC	CASSLSPAGTSYNEQFF
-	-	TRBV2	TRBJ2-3	TGTGCCAGCAGTGAGCCAGCCACCCAGTCGGATACGCAGTATTTT	CASSEPATQSDTQYF
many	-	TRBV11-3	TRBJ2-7	TGTGCCAGCAGCCCCCGTCCGGGAAGATGGTTAGCTCCCTCCTACGAGCAGTACTTC	CASSPRPGRWLAPSYEQYF
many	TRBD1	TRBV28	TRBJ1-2	TGTGCCAGCAGTGTGAGGGGGCTTGGCTACACCTTC	CASSVRGLGYTF
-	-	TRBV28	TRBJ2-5	TGTGCCACCCGGGGAGTGGAGACCCAGTACTTC	CATRGVETQYF
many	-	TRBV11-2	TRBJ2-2	TGTGCCAGCAGCCAGGTGGCGGGGAACACCGGGGAGCTGTTTTTT	CASSQVAGNTGELFF
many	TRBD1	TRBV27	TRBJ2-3	TGTGCCAGCAGTGGGACAGGGGGCTTGGATACGCAGTATTTT	CASSGTGGLDTQYF